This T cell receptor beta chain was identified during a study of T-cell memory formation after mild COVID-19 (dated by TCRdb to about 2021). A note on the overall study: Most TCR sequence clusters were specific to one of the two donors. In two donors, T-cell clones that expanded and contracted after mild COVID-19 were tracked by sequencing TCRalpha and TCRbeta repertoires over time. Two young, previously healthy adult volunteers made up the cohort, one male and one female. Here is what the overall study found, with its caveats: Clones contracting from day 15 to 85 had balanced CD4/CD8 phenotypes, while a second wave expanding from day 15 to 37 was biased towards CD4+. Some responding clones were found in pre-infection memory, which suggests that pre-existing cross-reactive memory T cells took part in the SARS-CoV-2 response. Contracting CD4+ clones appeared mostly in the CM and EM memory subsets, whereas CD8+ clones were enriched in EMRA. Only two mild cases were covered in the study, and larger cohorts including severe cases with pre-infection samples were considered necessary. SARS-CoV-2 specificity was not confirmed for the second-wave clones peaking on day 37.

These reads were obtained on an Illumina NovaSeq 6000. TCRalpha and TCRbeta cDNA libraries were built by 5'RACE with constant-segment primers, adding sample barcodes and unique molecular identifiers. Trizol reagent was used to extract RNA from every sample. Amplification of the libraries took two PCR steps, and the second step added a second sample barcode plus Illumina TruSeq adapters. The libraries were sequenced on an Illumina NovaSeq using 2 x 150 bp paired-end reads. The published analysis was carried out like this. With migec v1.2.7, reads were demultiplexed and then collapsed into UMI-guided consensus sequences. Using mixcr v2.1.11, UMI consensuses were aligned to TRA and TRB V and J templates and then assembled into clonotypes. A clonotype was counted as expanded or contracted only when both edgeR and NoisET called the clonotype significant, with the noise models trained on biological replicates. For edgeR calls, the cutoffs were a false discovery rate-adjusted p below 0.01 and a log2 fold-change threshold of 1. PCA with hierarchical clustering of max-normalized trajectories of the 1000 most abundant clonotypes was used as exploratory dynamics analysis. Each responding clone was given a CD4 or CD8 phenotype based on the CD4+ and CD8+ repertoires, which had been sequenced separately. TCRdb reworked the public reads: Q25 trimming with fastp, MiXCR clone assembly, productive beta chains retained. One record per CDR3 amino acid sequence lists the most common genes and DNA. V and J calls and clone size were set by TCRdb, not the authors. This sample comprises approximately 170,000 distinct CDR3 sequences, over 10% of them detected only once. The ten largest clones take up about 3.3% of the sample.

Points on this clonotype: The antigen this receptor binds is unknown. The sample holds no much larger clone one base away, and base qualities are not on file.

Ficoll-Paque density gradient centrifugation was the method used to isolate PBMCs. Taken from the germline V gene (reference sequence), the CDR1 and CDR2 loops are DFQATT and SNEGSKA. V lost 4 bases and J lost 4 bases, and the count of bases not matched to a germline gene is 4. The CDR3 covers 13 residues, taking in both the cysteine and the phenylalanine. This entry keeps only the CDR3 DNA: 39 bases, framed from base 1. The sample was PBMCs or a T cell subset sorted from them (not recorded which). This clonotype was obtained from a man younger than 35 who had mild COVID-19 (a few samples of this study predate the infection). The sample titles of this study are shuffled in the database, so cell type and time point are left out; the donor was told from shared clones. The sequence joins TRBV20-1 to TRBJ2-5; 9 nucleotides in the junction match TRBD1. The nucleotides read TGCAGTGCTACACGGACAGGGGTAGAGACCCAGTACTTC. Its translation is CSATRTGVETQYF.